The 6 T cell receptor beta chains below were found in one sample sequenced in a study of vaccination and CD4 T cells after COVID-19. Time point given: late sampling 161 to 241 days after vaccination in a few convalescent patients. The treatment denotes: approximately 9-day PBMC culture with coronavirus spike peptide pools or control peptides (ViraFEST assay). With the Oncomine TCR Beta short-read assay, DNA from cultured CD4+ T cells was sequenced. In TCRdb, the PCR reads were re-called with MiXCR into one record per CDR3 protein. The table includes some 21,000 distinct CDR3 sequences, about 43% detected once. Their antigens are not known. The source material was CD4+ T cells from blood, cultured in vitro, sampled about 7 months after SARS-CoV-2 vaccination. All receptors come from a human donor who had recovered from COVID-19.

The CDR3 bases are TGCAGTGCTAGAGATCATCAAGCGGGAGTATTCGGGGAGCTGTTTTTT. It translates to CSARDHQAGVFGELFF. The rearrangement links TRBV20-1 to TRBJ2-2; 8 nucleotides align to TRBD2. This CDR3 spans 16 amino acids. Losses at the gene ends were 0 bases for V and 7 bases for J; bases not matched to a gene: 10. Germline V gene data show CDR1 as DFQATT and CDR2 as SNEGSKA (reference sequence).

The CDR3 reads CATRGLAGGSREGTDTQYF. In DNA, the CDR3 is TGTGCCACCAGGGGACTAGCGGGAGGTTCGAGGGAGGGCACAGATACGCAGTATTTT. V usage is TRBV24-1 and J usage is TRBJ2-3, with 15 bases fitting TRBD2. Losses at the gene ends were 7 bases for V and 1 base for J; bases not matched to a gene: 11. CDR1 is KGHDR and CDR2 is SFDVKD in the germline V gene. The CDR3 has 19 amino acids.

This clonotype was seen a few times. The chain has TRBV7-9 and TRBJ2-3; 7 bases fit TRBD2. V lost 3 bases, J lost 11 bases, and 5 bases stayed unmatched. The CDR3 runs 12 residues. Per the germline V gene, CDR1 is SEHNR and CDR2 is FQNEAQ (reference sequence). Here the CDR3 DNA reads TGTGCCAGCAGCTTCGTGCGGGAGAAGCAGTATTTT. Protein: CASSFVREKQYF.

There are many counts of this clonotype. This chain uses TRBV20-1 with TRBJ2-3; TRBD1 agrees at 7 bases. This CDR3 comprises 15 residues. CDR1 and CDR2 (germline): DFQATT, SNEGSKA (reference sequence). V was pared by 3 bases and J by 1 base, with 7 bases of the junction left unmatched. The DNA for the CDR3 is TGCAGTGCTAGTTATGAGGGGGCGGGCACAGATACGCAGTATTTT. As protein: CSASYEGAGTDTQYF.

CDR3 in amino acids: CASSLVGVNSPLHF. For the CDR3, the DNA is TGTGCCAGTTCCTTAGTCGGGGTGAATTCACCCCTCCACTTT. This sequence joins TRBV6-1 and TRBJ1-6, with no clear D. Germline CDR1 and CDR2: MNHNS and SASEGT. CDR3 length: 14 residues. V shed 9 bases and J shed 7 bases, with 16 bases lying between them.

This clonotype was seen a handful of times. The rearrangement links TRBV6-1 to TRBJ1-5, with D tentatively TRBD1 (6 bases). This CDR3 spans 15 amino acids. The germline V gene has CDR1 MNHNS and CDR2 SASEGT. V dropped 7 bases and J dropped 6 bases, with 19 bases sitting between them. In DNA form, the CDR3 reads TGTGCCAGCAAGGGAGAATCAGGGGTGTCTCAGCCCCAGCATTTT. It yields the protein CASKGESGVSQPQHF.